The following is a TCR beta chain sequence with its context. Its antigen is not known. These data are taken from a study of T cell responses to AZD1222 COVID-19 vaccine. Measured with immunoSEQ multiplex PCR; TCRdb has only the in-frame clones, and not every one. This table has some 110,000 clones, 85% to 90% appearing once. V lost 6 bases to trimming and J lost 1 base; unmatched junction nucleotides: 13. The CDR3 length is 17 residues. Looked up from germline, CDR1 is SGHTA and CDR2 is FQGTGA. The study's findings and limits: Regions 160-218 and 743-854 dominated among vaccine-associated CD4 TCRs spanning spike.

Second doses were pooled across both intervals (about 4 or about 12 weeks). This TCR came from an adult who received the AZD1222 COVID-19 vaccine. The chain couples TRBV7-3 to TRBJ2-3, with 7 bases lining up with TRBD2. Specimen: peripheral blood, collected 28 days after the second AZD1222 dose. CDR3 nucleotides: TGTGCCAGCAGTCCAACCCTCAGGGACTATGGCACAGATACGCAGTATTTT. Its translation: CASSPTLRDYGTDTQYF.